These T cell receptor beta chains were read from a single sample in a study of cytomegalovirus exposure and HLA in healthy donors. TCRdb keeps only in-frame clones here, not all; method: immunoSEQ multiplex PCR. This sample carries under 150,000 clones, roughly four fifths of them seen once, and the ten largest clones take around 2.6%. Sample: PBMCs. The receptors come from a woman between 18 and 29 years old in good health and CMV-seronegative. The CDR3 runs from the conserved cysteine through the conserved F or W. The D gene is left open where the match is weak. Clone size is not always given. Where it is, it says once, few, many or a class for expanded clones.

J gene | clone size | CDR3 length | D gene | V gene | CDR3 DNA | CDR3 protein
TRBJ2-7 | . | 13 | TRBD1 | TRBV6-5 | TGTGCCAGCAGCCGACAGGGGGGGGACGAGCAGTACTTC | CASSRQGGDEQYF
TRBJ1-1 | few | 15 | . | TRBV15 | TGTGCCACCAGCAGAGGAGACAGAGTCCGCACTGAAGCTTTCTTT | CATSRGDRVRTEAFF
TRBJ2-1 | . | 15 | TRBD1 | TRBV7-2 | TGTGCCAGCAGCTTCCGGGACAGGCTTGACAATGAGCAGTTCTTC | CASSFRDRLDNEQFF
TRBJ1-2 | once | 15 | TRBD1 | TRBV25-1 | TGTGCCAGCAGTGAGGGGATAGGGCAGGGGGATGGCTACACCTTC | CASSEGIGQGDGYTF
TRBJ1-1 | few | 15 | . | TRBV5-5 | TGTGCCAGCAGCTTGTGGGGGGGCCTGAACACTGAAGCTTTCTTT | CASSLWGGLNTEAFF
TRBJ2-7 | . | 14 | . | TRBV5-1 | TGCGCCAGCAGCTTGGGGCAGGGCTCGGACGAGCAGTACTTC | CASSLGQGSDEQYF
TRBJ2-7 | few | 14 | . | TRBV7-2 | TGTGCCAGCAGCTTAGGGGTTAGGGGTTACGAGCAGTACTTC | CASSLGVRGYEQYF
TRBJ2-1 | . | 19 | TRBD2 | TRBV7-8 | TGTGCCAGCAGCTTAGCGCGGCTAGCGGGAGGGCCGCGGTACAATGAGCAGTTCTTC | CASSLARLAGGPRYNEQFF
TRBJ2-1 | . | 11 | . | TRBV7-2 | TGTGCCAGCAGCTTTGTAAATGAGCAGTTCTTC | CASSFVNEQFF
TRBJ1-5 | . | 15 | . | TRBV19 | TGTGCCAGTAGTAAACGGAACTATAGCAATCAGCCCCAGCATTTT | CASSKRNYSNQPQHF
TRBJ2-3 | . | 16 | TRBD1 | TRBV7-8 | TGTGCCAGCAGCCTTCCCGGACAGGGAAGAAAAGATACGCAGTATTTT | CASSLPGQGRKDTQYF
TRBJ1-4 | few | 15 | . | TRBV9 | TGTGCCAGCAGCGTAGGCGGGGGAACTAATGAAAAACTGTTTTTT | CASSVGGGTNEKLFF
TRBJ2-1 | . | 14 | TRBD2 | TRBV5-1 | TGCGCCAGCAGCTTGTTAGTATTGCGGGGGGAGCAGTTCTTC | CASSLLVLRGEQFF
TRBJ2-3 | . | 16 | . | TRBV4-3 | TGCGCCAGCAGCCACGAACCGGGACAAGACCCAGATACGCAGTATTTT | CASSHEPGQDPDTQYF
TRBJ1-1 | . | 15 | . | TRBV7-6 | TGTGCCAGCACCCCAGTGGGGGGTATGAACACTGAAGCTTTCTTT | CASTPVGGMNTEAFF
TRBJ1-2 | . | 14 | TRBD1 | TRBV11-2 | TGTGCCAGCAGCCCCGACAGGGCCTACTATGGCTACACCTTC | CASSPDRAYYGYTF
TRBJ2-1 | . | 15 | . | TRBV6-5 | TGTGCCAGCAGTTACGGTGGCGGGGGCCTTAATGAGCAGTTCTTC | CASSYGGGGLNEQFF
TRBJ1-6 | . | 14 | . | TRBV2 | TGTGCCAGCAGGGGGACTTTCGACAATTCACCCCTCCACTTT | CASRGTFDNSPLHF